These 14 T cell receptor beta chains were sequenced from one sample in a study of beta chain features in type 1 diabetes. General observations from the study: Moderately but significantly shorter TCRB CDR3s were found in Type 1 diabetes patients in all four CD4+ subsets.

These receptors are not linked to any known antigen. Sequenced material consisted of expressed TCRB transcripts (all of the isolated RNA was reverse transcribed). Sequencing was performed with immunoSEQ multiplex PCR; in TCRdb, only in-frame clones are kept and a portion is missing. Altogether hundreds of thousands of clones are present, roughly 15% being singletons, with the ten largest covering more than 0.015%. The sample comprised naive CD4+ T cells from blood. The source of these receptors is a man in his late teens or twenties with type 1 diabetes.

This clone occurred a few times. The genes are TRBV2 and TRBJ2-7; 8 nucleotides line up with TRBD2. V shed 6 bases, J shed 5 bases, and the junction held 3 bases outside the gene matches. This CDR3 contains 12 residues. The germline CDR1 and CDR2 sequences are SNHLY and FYNNEI. The CDR3 sequence is CASRDSGNEQYF. Here the CDR3 DNA reads TGTGCCAGCAGGGATAGCGGGAACGAGCAGTACTTC.

The chain has TRBV11-2 and TRBJ2-1; 9 bases align to TRBD2. Germline V gene data show CDR1 as SGHAT and CDR2 as FQNNGV. V trimming: 4 bases; J trimming: 7 bases; junction bases outside the gene matches: 8. The CDR3 has 15 amino acids. Written as DNA, the CDR3 is TGTGCCAGCAGCTCAGGGACTAGCCTGGGGAATGAGCAGTTCTTC. Its translation is CASSSGTSLGNEQFF.

This clone has just a few counts. This chain links TRBV30 with TRBJ1-4; D may be TRBD1 (5 bases). This CDR3 is 13 amino acids long. Germline-derived CDR1 and CDR2 are GTSNPN and SVGIG (reference sequence). V lost 3 bases and J lost 3, with 8 bases in between. The CDR3 DNA is TGTGCCTGGAGCCGGGGGGCTAATGAAAAACTGTTTTTT. Translated: CAWSRGANEKLFF.

This clone showed up just a few times. The V and J genes are TRBV27 and TRBJ1-1, with 11 nucleotides matching TRBD1. Germline V gene data show CDR1 as MNHEY and CDR2 as SMNVEV (reference sequence). CDR3 length equals 16 residues. The V and J ends lost 7 bases and 5 bases, in that order; junction bases with no gene match: 12. The CDR3 sequence: CASNRKGTGGNTEAFF. DNA for the CDR3: TGTGCCAGCAACCGTAAAGGGACAGGGGGGAATACTGAAGCTTTCTTT.

The chain has TRBV7-9 and TRBJ1-4; 8 bases fit TRBD1. This CDR3 is 15 amino acids long. In germline, CDR1 is SEHNR, CDR2 FQNEAQ (reference sequence). The ends lost 4 bases at V and 8 bases at J; junction bases unmatched: 9. In DNA form, the CDR3 reads TGTGCCAGCAGCTGGCGGGACAGGCATCAAGAAAAACTGTTTTTT. Protein: CASSWRDRHQEKLFF.

This rearrangement joins TRBV2 to TRBJ2-7, with D perhaps TRBD1 (5 bases). This CDR3 has 11 amino acids. The germline V and J ends were trimmed by 6 bases and 6 bases, with 9 bases remaining between them. The germline V gene has CDR1 SNHLY and CDR2 FYNNEI. The CDR3 coding sequence is TGTGCCAGCAGGGGTAGGGGCGAGCAGTACTTC. The encoded protein is CASRGRGEQYF.

This clone has just a few counts. The chain joins TRBV27 to TRBJ1-1; 7 bases line up with TRBD1. CDR3 length: 14 amino acids. V trimming: 5 bases; J trimming: 1 base; junction bases outside the gene matches: 4. The germline CDR1 and CDR2 sequences are MNHEY and SMNVEV (reference sequence). As DNA, the CDR3 is TGTGCCAGCAGTCCGCACAGGGGGAACACTGAAGCTTTCTTT. Residues: CASSPHRGNTEAFF.

The rearrangement joins TRBV7-2 to TRBJ2-5, with D possibly being TRBD1 (5 bases). Trimming left V 1 base short and J 3 bases short, with 9 bases between. Germline V gene sequence: CDR1 SGHTA, CDR2 FQGNSA. The CDR3 is made up of 14 amino acids. The CDR3 bases are TGTGCCAGCAGCTTAGAGGGCAGGGAAGAGACCCAGTACTTC. Translation gives CASSLEGREETQYF.

This clone appeared a few times. The chain recombines TRBV13 with TRBJ2-3; 9 bases line up with TRBD2. Germline loops: CDR1 PRHDT, CDR2 FYEKMQ (reference sequence). The CDR3 covers 17 residues. Germline trimming cut 5 bases from V and 5 bases from J; bases unmatched to any gene: 14. CDR3 in amino acids: CASSTSGRLRPQDTQYF. CDR3 sequence (DNA): TGTGCCAGCAGCACTAGCGGGCGCCTCCGACCACAAGATACGCAGTATTTT. Variable domain in full (rest from reference TRBV13 and TRBJ2-3): AAGVIQSPRHLIKEKRETATLKCYPIPRHDTVYWYQQGPGQDPQFLISFYEKMQSDKGSIPDRFSAQQFSDYHSELNMSSLELGDSALYFCASSTSGRLRPQDTQYFGPGTRLTVL.

CDR3 loop: CASKSGPATEQYF. In DNA form, the CDR3 reads TGTGCCAGCAAGAGCGGGCCTGCCACCGAGCAGTACTTC. The chain employs TRBV6-5 and TRBJ2-7; TRBD2 is a possible D gene (6 bases). This CDR3 comprises 13 residues. Germline values: CDR1 MNHEY, CDR2 SVGAGI. The V gene lost 7 bases and the J gene lost 6 bases, with 16 bases spanning the gap.

This clone came up a few times. V and J are TRBV12-5 and TRBJ2-7; 10 positions agree with TRBD1. The CDR3 is 14 residues long. The trim removed 6 bases at V and 3 bases at J, leaving 5 bases unmatched. Germline assignment: CDR1 LGHNT and CDR2 FRNRAP. The CDR3 spells CASGAGTGDYEQYF. The CDR3 region has the DNA TGTGCTAGTGGAGCCGGGACAGGGGACTACGAGCAGTACTTC. Complete variable domain (other parts from reference TRBV12-5 and TRBJ2-7): DARVTQTPRHKVTEMGQEVTMRCQPILGHNTVFWYRQTMMQGLELLAYFRNRAPLDDSGMPKDRFSAEMPDATLATLKIQPSEPRDSAVYFCASGAGTGDYEQYFGPGTRLTVT.

This clone turned up a few times. The CDR3 nucleotides are TGTGCCAGCAGCAATATCGGGAGGTACGAGCAGTACTTC. Amino acids: CASSNIGRYEQYF. The rearrangement joins TRBV6-5 to TRBJ2-7, with 7 positions matching TRBD2. CDR1 is MNHEY and CDR2 is SVGAGI in the germline V gene. This CDR3 is built from 13 residues. Losses at the gene ends were 6 bases for V and 4 bases for J; bases not matched to a gene: 6.

The rearrangement uses TRBV5-1 and TRBJ2-3; tentatively, D is TRBD1 (6 bases). This CDR3 is built from 13 residues. Trimming left V 5 bases short and J 5 bases short, with 12 bases between. CDR1 and CDR2 (germline): SGHRS, YFSETQ. In nucleotides, the CDR3 is TGCGCCAGCAGTGAAACAGGGCTAGATACGCAGTATTTT. Translated: CASSETGLDTQYF.

V usage is TRBV30 and J usage is TRBJ2-7; D possibly corresponds to TRBD1 (6 bases). In germline, CDR1 is GTSNPN, CDR2 SVGIG (reference sequence). This CDR3 comprises 12 residues. Trimming removed 1 base at V and 7 bases at J, with 11 bases between. The chain's CDR3 is CAWSAGAEEQYF. The CDR3 DNA is TGTGCCTGGAGTGCAGGGGCTGAAGAGCAGTACTTC.